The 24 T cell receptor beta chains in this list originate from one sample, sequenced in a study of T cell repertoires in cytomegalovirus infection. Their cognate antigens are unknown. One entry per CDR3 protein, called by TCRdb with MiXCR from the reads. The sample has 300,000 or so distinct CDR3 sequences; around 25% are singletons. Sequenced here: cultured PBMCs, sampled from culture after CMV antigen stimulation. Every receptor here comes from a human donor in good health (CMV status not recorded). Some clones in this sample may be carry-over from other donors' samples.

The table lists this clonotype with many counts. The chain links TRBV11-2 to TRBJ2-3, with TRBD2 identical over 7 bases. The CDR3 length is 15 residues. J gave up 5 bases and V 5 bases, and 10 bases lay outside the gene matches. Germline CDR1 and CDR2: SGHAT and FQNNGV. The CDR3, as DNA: TGTGCCAGCAGCGACTTGGCGGGAGTAGGAGATACGCAGTATTTT. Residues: CASSDLAGVGDTQYF.

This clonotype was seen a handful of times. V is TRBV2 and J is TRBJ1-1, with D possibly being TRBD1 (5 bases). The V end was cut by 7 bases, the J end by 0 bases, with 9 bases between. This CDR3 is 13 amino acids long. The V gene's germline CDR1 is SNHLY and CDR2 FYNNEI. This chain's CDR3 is CASKAGLNTEAFF. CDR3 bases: TGTGCCAGCAAGGCGGGGCTGAACACTGAAGCTTTCTTT.

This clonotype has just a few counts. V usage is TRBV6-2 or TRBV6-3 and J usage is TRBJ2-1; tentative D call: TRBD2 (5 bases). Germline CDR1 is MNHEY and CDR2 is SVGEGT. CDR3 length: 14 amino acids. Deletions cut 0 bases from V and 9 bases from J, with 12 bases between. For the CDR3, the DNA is TGTGCCAGCAGTTACTCCACTAGTGGTAGTGAGCAGTTCTTC. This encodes CASSYSTSGSEQFF.

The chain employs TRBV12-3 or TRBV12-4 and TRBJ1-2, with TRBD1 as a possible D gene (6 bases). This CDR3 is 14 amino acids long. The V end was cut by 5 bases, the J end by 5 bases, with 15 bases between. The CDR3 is CASSNTGMIYGYTF. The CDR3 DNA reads TGTGCCAGCAGTAATACAGGGATGATTTATGGCTACACCTTC.

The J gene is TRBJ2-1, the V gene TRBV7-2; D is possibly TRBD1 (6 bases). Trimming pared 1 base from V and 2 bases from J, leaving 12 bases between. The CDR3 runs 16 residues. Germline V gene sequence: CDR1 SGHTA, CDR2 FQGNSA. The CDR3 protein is CASSLEGQGPYNEQFF. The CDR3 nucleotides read TGTGCCAGCAGCTTAGAGGGGCAGGGGCCCTACAATGAGCAGTTCTTC.

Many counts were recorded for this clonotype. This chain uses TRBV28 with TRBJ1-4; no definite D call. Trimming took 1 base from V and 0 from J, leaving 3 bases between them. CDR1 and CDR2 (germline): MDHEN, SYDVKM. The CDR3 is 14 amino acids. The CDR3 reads CASSLLATNEKLFF. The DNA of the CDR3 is TGTGCCAGCAGTTTATTGGCAACTAATGAAAAACTGTTTTTT. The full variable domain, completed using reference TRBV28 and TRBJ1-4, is DVKVTQSSRYLVKRTGEKVFLECVQDMDHENMFWYRQDPGLGLRLIYFSYDVKMKEKGDIPEGYSVSREKKERFSLILESASTNQTSMYLCASSLLATNEKLFFGSGTQLSVL.

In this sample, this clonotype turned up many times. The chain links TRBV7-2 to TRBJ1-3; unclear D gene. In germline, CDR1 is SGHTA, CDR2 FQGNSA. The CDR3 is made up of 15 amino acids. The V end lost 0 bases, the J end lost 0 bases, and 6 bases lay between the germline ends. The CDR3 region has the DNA TGTGCCAGCAGCTTAGCGCGAGTCTCTGGAAACACCATATATTTT. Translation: CASSLARVSGNTIYF.

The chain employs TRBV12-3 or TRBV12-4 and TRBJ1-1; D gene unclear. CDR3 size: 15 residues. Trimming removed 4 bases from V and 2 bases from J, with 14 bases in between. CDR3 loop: CASSSQVGINTEAFF. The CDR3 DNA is TGTGCCAGCAGTTCCCAAGTGGGGATTAACACTGAAGCTTTCTTT.

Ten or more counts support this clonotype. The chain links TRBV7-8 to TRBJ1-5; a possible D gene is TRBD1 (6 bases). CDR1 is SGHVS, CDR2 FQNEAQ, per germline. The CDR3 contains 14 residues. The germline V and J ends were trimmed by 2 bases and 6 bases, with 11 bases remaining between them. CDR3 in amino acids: CASSLLQGRQPQHF. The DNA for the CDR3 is TGTGCCAGCAGCTTACTACAGGGACGTCAGCCCCAGCATTTT.

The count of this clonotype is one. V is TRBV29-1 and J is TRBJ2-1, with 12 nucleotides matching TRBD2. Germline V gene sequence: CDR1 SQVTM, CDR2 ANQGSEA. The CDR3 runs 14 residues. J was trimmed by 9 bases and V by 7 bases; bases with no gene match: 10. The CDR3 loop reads CSATVLAGGGEQFF. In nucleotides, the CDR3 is TGCAGCGCCACGGTACTAGCGGGAGGTGGTGAGCAGTTCTTC.

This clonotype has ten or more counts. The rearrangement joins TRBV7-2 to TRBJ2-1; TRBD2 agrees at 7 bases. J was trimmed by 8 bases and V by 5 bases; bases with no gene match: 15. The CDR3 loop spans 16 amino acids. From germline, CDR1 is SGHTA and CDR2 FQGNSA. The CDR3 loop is CASSPLGGGRGDEQFF. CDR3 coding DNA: TGTGCCAGCAGCCCACTCGGAGGCGGGAGAGGCGATGAGCAGTTCTTC.

The CDR3 nucleotides read TGCGCCAGCAGCTCACCTCCTGGACTAGCGGGAGAGACTGGGGCCAACGTCCTGACTTTC. This encodes CASSSPPGLAGETGANVLTF. The genes are TRBV5-1 and TRBJ2-6; 13 nucleotides agree with TRBD2. Germline-derived CDR1 and CDR2 are SGHRS and YFSETQ. Germline trimming cut 3 bases from V and 2 bases from J; bases unmatched to any gene: 11. The CDR3 totals 20 residues.

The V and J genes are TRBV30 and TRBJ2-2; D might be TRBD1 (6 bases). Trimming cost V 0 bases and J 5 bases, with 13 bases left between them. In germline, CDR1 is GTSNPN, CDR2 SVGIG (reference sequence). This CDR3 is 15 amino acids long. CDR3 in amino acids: CAWSVLQGATGELFF. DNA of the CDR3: TGTGCCTGGAGTGTACTACAGGGCGCAACCGGGGAGCTGTTTTTT.

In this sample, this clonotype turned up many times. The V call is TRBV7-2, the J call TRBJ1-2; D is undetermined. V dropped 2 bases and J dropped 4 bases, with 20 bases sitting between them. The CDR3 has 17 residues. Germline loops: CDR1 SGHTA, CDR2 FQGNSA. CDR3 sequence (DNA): TGTGCCAGCAGCTTACCCCACGTGGCGCTCGGAGGCTATGGCTACACCTTC. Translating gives CASSLPHVALGGYGYTF.

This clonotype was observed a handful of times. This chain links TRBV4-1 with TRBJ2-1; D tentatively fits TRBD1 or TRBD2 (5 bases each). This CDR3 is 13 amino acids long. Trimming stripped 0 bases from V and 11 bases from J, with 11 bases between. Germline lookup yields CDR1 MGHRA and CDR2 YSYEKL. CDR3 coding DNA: TGCGCCAGCAGCCAAGAGACGGGGCTGCAGCAGTTCTTC. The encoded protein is CASSQETGLQQFF.

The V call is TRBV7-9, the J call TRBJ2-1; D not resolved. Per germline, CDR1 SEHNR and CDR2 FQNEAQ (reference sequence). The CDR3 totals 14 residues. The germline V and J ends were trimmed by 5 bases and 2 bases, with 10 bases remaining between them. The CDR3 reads CASSRDGTYNEQFF. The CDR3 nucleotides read TGTGCCAGCAGCCGAGACGGAACCTACAATGAGCAGTTCTTC.

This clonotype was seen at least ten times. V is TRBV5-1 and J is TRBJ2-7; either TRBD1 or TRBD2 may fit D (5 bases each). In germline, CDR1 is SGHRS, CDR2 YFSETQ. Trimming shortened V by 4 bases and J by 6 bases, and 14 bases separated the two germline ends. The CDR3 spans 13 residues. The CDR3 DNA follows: TGCGCCAGCAGCACGGGACGGATAGGCGAGCAGTACTTC. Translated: CASSTGRIGEQYF.

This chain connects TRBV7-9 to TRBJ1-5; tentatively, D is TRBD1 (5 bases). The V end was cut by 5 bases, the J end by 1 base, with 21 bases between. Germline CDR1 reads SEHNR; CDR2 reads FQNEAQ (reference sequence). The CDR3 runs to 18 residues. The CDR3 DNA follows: TGTGCCAGCAGCCCCCAGGTTTTTACAGGCGAGAGCAATCAGCCCCAGCATTTT. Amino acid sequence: CASSPQVFTGESNQPQHF.

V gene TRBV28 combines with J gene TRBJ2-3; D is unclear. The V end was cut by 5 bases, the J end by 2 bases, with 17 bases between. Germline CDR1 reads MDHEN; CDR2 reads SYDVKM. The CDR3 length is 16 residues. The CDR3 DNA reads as TGTGCCAGCAGTCCGAACCCCGGACGACTCACAGATACGCAGTATTTT. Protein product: CASSPNPGRLTDTQYF.

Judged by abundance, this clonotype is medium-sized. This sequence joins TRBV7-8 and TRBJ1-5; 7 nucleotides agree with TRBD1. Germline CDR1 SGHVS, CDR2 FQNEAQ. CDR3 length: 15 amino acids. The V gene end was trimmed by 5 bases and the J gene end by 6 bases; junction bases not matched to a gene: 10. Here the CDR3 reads CASSALQGPSQPQHF. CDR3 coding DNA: TGTGCCAGCAGCGCCTTACAGGGGCCGAGTCAGCCCCAGCATTTT.

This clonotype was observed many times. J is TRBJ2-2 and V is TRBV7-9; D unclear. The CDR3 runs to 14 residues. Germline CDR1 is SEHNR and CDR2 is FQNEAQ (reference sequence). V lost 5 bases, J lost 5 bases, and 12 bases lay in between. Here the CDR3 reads CASSGPPATGELFF. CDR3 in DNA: TGTGCCAGCAGCGGACCACCGGCTACCGGGGAGCTGTTTTTT. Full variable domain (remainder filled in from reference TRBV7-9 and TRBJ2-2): DTGVSQNPRHKITKRGQNVTFRCDPISEHNRLYWYRQTLGQGPEFLTYFQNEAQLEKSRLLSDRFSAERPKGSFSTLEIQRTEQGDSAMYLCASSGPPATGELFFGEGSRLTVL.

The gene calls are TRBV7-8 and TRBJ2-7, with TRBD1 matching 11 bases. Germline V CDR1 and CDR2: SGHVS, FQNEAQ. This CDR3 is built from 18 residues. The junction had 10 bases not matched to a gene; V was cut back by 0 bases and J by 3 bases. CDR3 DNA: TGTGCCAGCAGCTTAGCACCACGACGGGACAGGGGGTTCTACGAGCAGTACGTC. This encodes CASSLAPRRDRGFYEQYV.

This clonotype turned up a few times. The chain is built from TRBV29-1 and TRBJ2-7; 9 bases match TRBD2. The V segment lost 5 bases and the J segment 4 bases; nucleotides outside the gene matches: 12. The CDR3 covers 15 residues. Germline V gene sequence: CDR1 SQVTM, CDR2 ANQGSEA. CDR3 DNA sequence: TGCAGCGTTACCGGGACTAGCCAAGCCGTATACGAGCAGTACGTC. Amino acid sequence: CSVTGTSQAVYEQYV.

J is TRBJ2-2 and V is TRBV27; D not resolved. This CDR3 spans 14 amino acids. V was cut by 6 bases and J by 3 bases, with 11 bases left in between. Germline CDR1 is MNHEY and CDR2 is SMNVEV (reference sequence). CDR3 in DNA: TGTGCCAGCAGCCACCGACCCTACACCGGGGAGCTGTTTTTT. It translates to CASSHRPYTGELFF.